Each of the 31 T cell receptor beta chains below was sequenced from the same sample in a study of Tregs in tolerant kidney transplant recipients. The protocol was immunoSEQ multiplex PCR, while the TCRdb copy is restricted to in-frame clones and leaves out a portion. The table lists roughly 48,000 clones. The sequencing used CD4+ T cells from blood, collected before the transplant. The receptors were gathered from a human donor who received a combined kidney and bone marrow transplant.

On this clone itself: The read terminates 3 residues ahead of where the CDR3 ends, so the germline J gene completes it. The chain joins TRBV14 to TRBJ2-7; 8 nucleotides align to TRBD1. This CDR3 has 15 amino acids. V shed 4 bases, J shed 3 bases, and the junction held 8 bases outside the gene matches. The V gene's germline CDR1 is SGHDN and CDR2 FVKESK. The CDR3 bases that were read are TGTGCCAGCAGCCTAAGGACAGGGTGGGTCTACGAG. Encoded protein: CASSLRTGWVYE. The full CDR3 is CASSLRTGWVYEQYF.

With respect to this clone: The CDR3 extends 3 residues past the end of the read, so its final part is completed from the germline J gene. V is TRBV20-1 and J is TRBJ2-1; D call uncertain. V lost 0 bases to trimming and J lost 8 bases, with 11 bases between them. The CDR3 consists of 13 residues. Germline V gives CDR1 DFQATT, CDR2 SNEGSKA (reference sequence). CDR3 protein: CSARELGLDEQFF. The part of the CDR3 DNA that was read is TGCAGTGCTAGAGAACTCGGGTTGGATGAG.

Notes on this clone: The read gets to within 3 residues of the CDR3 end, and the germline J gene fills in the rest. The rearrangement uses TRBV5-1 and TRBJ2-3; the D is unclear. The CDR3 runs to 15 residues. Trimming pared 0 bases from V and 0 bases from J, leaving 8 bases between. The germline CDR1 and CDR2 sequences are SGHRS and YFSETQ. The sequenced CDR3 bases are TGCGCCAGCAGCTTGGCCCACAAAAGCACAGATACG. Its translation: CASSLAHKSTDT. The entire CDR3 protein reads CASSLAHKSTDTQYF.

To note about this clone: The read finishes 3 residues shy of the CDR3 end, and the germline J gene is used to complete it. The rearrangement joins TRBV13 to TRBJ2-7, with a tentative D call TRBD2 (5 bases). V was trimmed by 5 bases and J by 5 bases, leaving 16 bases between them. Germline V CDR1 and CDR2: PRHDT, FYEKMQ (reference sequence). The CDR3 totals 14 residues. CDR3 DNA (partial): TGTGCCAGCAGCATTCTACTAGAACCCCACGAG. Protein sequence: CASSILLEPHE. The CDR3 in its entirety is CASSILLEPHEQYF.

Comment on this clone: Read data end 3 residues before the CDR3 end; the end is taken from the germline J gene. This chain uses TRBV6-1 with TRBJ2-7; 7 nucleotides match TRBD1. The CDR3 consists of 13 residues. V was clipped by 3 bases and J by 5 bases; unmatched bases: 4. Germline CDR1 is MNHNS and CDR2 is SASEGT. The CDR3 DNA, read in part, is TGTGCCAGCAGTGATCCACAGGGGAACGAG. The encoded protein is CASSDPQGNE. The whole CDR3 reads CASSDPQGNEQYF.

Here the CDR3 reads CATSRDRQYEQYF. The CDR3 DNA, read in part, is TGTGCCACCAGCAGAGATCGACAGTACGAG. The rearrangement joins TRBV15 to TRBJ2-7; possibly TRBD1 for D (5 bases). With the read ending 3 residues before the CDR3 end, the germline J gene is used to fill in that end. From germline, CDR1 is LNHNV and CDR2 YYDKDF (reference sequence). The CDR3 extends over 13 amino acids. V dropped 0 bases and J dropped 4 bases, with 7 bases sitting between them.

As concerns this clone: Read sequence stops 3 residues before the CDR3 end, and the germline J gene provides the missing end. The J gene is TRBJ2-1, the V gene TRBV20-1; 8 bases line up with TRBD2. Germline CDR1 DFQATT, CDR2 SNEGSKA (reference sequence). V was clipped by 6 bases and J by 2 bases; unmatched bases: 12. The CDR3 extends over 16 amino acids. Partial CDR3 DNA: TGCAGTGCGGCGGCCAGCGGGAGAGGGGCCTACAATGAG. Protein product: CSAAASGRGAYNE. The CDR3 in full is CSAAASGRGAYNEQFF.

Note on this clone: The read terminates 3 residues ahead of where the CDR3 ends, so the germline J gene completes it. The chain links TRBV18 to TRBJ2-7; D may be TRBD1 (6 bases). The CDR3 loop spans 15 amino acids. The V and J ends lost 4 bases and 3 bases respectively, with 16 bases between them. Germline V gene lookup returns CDR1 KGHSH and CDR2 LQKENI. The CDR3 region is CASSLRDTSLYEQYF. The CDR3 DNA, read in part, is TGTGCCAGCTCACTCCGGGACACGTCGCTCTACGAG.

The sequenced CDR3 bases are TGTGCCAGCAGCCCAGACTGGGGGCGCGGAGAGACC. Translation: CASSPDWGRGET. In full, the CDR3 is CASSPDWGRGETQYF. V and J are TRBV5-6 and TRBJ2-5; a weak D match, TRBD1 (6 bases). Read coverage stops 3 residues before the CDR3 terminus; the germline J gene supplies the remainder. The CDR3 has 15 residues. Germline assignment: CDR1 SGHDT and CDR2 YYEEEE. Trimming took 4 bases from V and 4 from J, leaving 17 bases between them. Variable domain in full (rest from reference TRBV5-6 and TRBJ2-5): DAGVTQSPTHLIKTRGQQVTLRCSPKSGHDTVSWYQQALGQGPQFIFQYYEEEERQRGNFPDRFSGHQFPNYSSELNVNALLLGDSALYLCASSPDWGRGETQYFGPGTRLLVL.

About this clone itself: The read halts 3 residues ahead of the CDR3 end, with the missing end drawn from the germline J gene. The chain combines TRBV18 with TRBJ2-5; D not certain. Germline lookup yields CDR1 KGHSH and CDR2 LQKENI. Trimming removed 2 bases at V and 2 bases at J, with 12 bases between. CDR3 length: 15 residues. Incomplete CDR3 DNA: TGTGCCAGCTCACCATCGTTGGCAGAACAAGAGACC. Translated: CASSPSLAEQET. The complete CDR3 reads CASSPSLAEQETQYF.

Points on this clone: Coverage ceases 3 residues before the CDR3 finishes, and the germline J gene fills in the end. J is TRBJ2-3 and V is TRBV20-1, with 11 nucleotides matching TRBD2. The V segment lost 5 bases and the J segment 5 bases; nucleotides outside the gene matches: 9. This CDR3 is 15 amino acids long. Germline values: CDR1 DFQATT, CDR2 SNEGSKA (reference sequence). The sequenced CDR3 bases are TGCAGTGCTCTGGGACTAGCGGTTGTGGGAGATACG. Its translation: CSALGLAVVGDT. The full CDR3 sequence reads CSALGLAVVGDTQYF.

As to this clone: The sequenced fragment ends 3 residues before the CDR3 boundary, so the rest is inferred from the germline J gene. The rearrangement joins TRBV19 to TRBJ2-3; 9 bases match TRBD1. Germline CDR1 is LNHDA and CDR2 is SQIVND (reference sequence). Trimming cost V 6 bases and J 3 bases; bases outside gene matches: 4. The length of the CDR3 is 14 residues. The covered CDR3 bases are TGTGCCAGTAGGGGGACAGGGACAACAGATACG. Protein product: CASRGTGTTDT. From start to end, the CDR3 is CASRGTGTTDTQYF.

The CDR3 loop is CASTGLTEAFF. CDR3 DNA (partial): TGTGCCAGTACGGGACTAACTGAA. This sequence joins TRBV19 and TRBJ1-1; D is perhaps TRBD1 (5 bases). The CDR3 goes on 3 residues after the read ends, and that part is filled in from the germline J gene. V was clipped by 7 bases and J by 5 bases, with 8 bases between them. The length of the CDR3 is 11 residues. Looked up from germline, CDR1 is LNHDA and CDR2 is SQIVND (reference sequence).

Of note for this clone: The read terminates 3 residues before the CDR3 end, so the remaining end is supplied by the germline J gene. This rearrangement joins TRBV7-2 to TRBJ1-4; 8 nucleotides line up with TRBD1. CDR1 is SGHTA and CDR2 is FQGNSA in the germline V gene. This CDR3 comprises 15 residues. Trimming cost V 1 base and J 5 bases; bases outside gene matches: 3. The CDR3 DNA, read in part, is TGTGCCAGCAGCTTAGTGTGGACAGGGAATGAAAAA. As protein: CASSLVWTGNEK. Given in full, the CDR3 is CASSLVWTGNEKLFF.

Remarks on this clone: With the read ending 3 residues before the CDR3 end, the germline J gene is used to fill in that end. This chain joins TRBV7-8 and TRBJ1-6; weak D call: TRBD1 (6 bases). The CDR3 covers 15 residues. Between the trimmed V and J ends, which lost 5 bases and 10 bases, there was a span of 18 bases. Germline V gene lookup returns CDR1 SGHVS and CDR2 FQNEAQ. The CDR3 loop is CASSRTYRDDSPLHF. CDR3 bases read: TGTGCCAGCAGCCGAACCTACAGGGATGACTCACCC.

Note on this clone: The CDR3 goes on 3 residues after the read ends, and that part is filled in from the germline J gene. The V gene is TRBV13, the J gene TRBJ2-1, with 13 bases fitting TRBD2. The CDR3 consists of 20 residues. Losses at the gene ends were 5 bases for V and 9 bases for J; bases not matched to a gene: 22. Per the germline V gene, CDR1 is PRHDT and CDR2 is FYEKMQ (reference sequence). The CDR3 region is CASSPRGQPGLAGYPFEQFF. CDR3 bases read: TGTGCCAGCAGCCCGAGGGGACAGCCGGGACTAGCGGGGTACCCCTTTGAG.

Turning to this clone: The read terminates 3 residues before the CDR3 end, so the remaining end is supplied by the germline J gene. V and J are TRBV5-1 and TRBJ2-7; TRBD1 aligns across 7 bases. Trimming removed 4 bases from V and 4 bases from J; junction bases left unmatched: 11. Per germline, CDR1 SGHRS and CDR2 YFSETQ. The CDR3 totals 15 residues. The part of the CDR3 DNA that was read is TGCGCCAGCAGCCTCGGACAGGCAGTCCCTTACGAG. Translated, it gives CASSLGQAVPYE. The entire CDR3 reads CASSLGQAVPYEQYF.

Remarks on this clone: The read falls 3 residues short of the CDR3 end, and the missing part is taken from the germline J gene. This rearrangement joins TRBV2 to TRBJ2-5; TRBD2 matches at 11 bases. The germline V gene has CDR1 SNHLY and CDR2 FYNNEI. Trimming took 7 bases from V and 0 from J; bases not matched to a gene: 10. CDR3 length: 17 amino acids. The covered CDR3 bases are TGTGCCAGCACCGCTAGCGGGAGGAGGGGTTACCAAGAGACC. This sequence encodes CASTASGRRGYQET. The entire CDR3 protein is CASTASGRRGYQETQYF.

A note on this clone: The read comes to an end 3 residues before the CDR3 does, leaving the germline J gene to fill in the end. J is TRBJ1-1 and V is TRBV20-1; D is possibly TRBD1 (5 bases). CDR3 length: 13 residues. The ends were cut back, 1 base at V and 2 bases at J, with 8 bases in the middle. Germline CDR1 and CDR2: DFQATT and SNEGSKA (reference sequence). Incomplete CDR3 DNA: TGCAGTGCTAGAGGCAGGGCCAACACTGAA. It is translated as CSARGRANTE. The whole CDR3 sequence is CSARGRANTEAFF.

Comment on this clone: The CDR3 end is not reached by the read, which stops 3 residues before it; the germline J gene fills it in. The chain has TRBV30 and TRBJ2-3; 13 bases agree with TRBD2. The germline V gene has CDR1 GTSNPN and CDR2 SVGIG (reference sequence). Trimming took 1 base from V and 5 from J; bases not matched to a gene: 12. The CDR3 contains 18 residues. CDR3 protein: CAWSAGRPGLAGIDTQYF. The covered CDR3 bases are TGTGCCTGGAGTGCGGGTCGTCCGGGACTAGCGGGAATAGATACG.

On this clone: The read comes to an end 3 residues before the CDR3 does, leaving the germline J gene to fill in the end. The rearrangement joins TRBV4-2 to TRBJ2-1; 8 bases align to TRBD2. Unmatched junction bases numbered 8, after V lost 3 bases and J lost 4 bases. This CDR3 contains 16 residues. Germline V lookup: CDR1 LGHNA, CDR2 YNFKEQ. The CDR3 DNA, read in part, is TGTGCCAGCAGCCAGGGACTAGATCTTGGGTACAATGAG. The encoded protein is CASSQGLDLGYNE. The whole CDR3 region reads CASSQGLDLGYNEQFF.

For this clone: The read terminates 3 residues ahead of where the CDR3 ends, so the germline J gene completes it. The chain has TRBV7-2 and TRBJ1-4; 7 bases map to TRBD1. Germline V gene data show CDR1 as SGHTA and CDR2 as FQGNSA. This CDR3 region has 14 residues. Losses at the gene ends were 5 bases for V and 8 bases for J; bases not matched to a gene: 8. The CDR3 spells CASSLNRQGEKLFF. The CDR3 DNA, read in part, is TGTGCCAGCAGCCTTAATAGACAGGGAGAAAAA.

A note on this clone: The sequenced fragment ends 3 residues before the CDR3 boundary, so the rest is inferred from the germline J gene. This rearrangement joins TRBV5-1 to TRBJ2-3; 10 bases map to TRBD1. CDR3 length: 16 residues. Germline CDR1 is SGHRS and CDR2 is YFSETQ. Unmatched junction bases numbered 6, after V lost 0 bases and J lost 5 bases. The covered CDR3 bases are TGCGCCAGCAGCTTGGCCGACAGGGGGCGAATAGATACG. Residues: CASSLADRGRIDT. The entire CDR3 sequence reads CASSLADRGRIDTQYF. The full variable domain, its missing parts supplied by reference TRBV5-1 and TRBJ2-3, is KAGVTQTPRYLIKTRGQQVTLSCSPISGHRSVSWYQQTPGQGLQFLFEYFSETQRNKGNFPGRFSGRQFSNSRSEMNVSTLELGDSALYLCASSLADRGRIDTQYFGPGTRLTVL.

With regard to this clone: The CDR3 extends 3 residues past the end of the read, so its final part is completed from the germline J gene. V is TRBV10-3 and J is TRBJ2-2; the D gene is possibly TRBD2 (5 bases). V was pared by 0 bases and J by 5 bases, with 10 bases between. Germline V gene sequence: CDR1 ENHRY, CDR2 SYGVKD. This CDR3 has 15 amino acids. CDR3 residues: CAISESLPGTGELFF. The sequenced part of the CDR3 DNA is TGTGCCATCAGTGAGTCTCTGCCGGGGACCGGGGAG.

Regarding this clone: The read falls 3 residues short of the CDR3 end, and the missing part is taken from the germline J gene. This chain links TRBV5-4 with TRBJ2-1; D perhaps matches TRBD1 (5 bases). Germline CDR1 and CDR2: SGHNT and YYREEE (reference sequence). With 0 bases removed from V and 7 bases from J, the gap between germline ends came to 17 bases. The length of the CDR3 is 16 residues. The CDR3 protein is CASSLGSVWGPNEQFF. CDR3 DNA (partial): TGTGCCAGCAGCTTGGGCTCCGTTTGGGGCCCGAATGAG.

Points on this clone: Read data end 3 residues before the CDR3 end; the end is taken from the germline J gene. This chain links TRBV2 with TRBJ1-4; unclear D gene. The V and J ends lost 2 bases and 8 bases respectively, with 3 bases between them. The CDR3 is 11 amino acids. Per the germline V gene, CDR1 is SNHLY and CDR2 is FYNNEI. CDR3 DNA, as far as it was read: TGTGCCAGCAGTGAACGGGAAAAA. Translating gives CASSEREK. The CDR3 in its entirety is CASSEREKLFF.

The part of the CDR3 DNA that was read is TGCAGTGCTTGCCAAAATCCGGCAGGGAGCACAGATACG. The encoded protein is CSACQNPAGSTDT. Given in full, the CDR3 is CSACQNPAGSTDTQYF. V usage is TRBV20-1 and J usage is TRBJ2-3, with D possibly being TRBD1 (5 bases). Coverage ceases 3 residues before the CDR3 finishes, and the germline J gene fills in the end. CDR1 DFQATT and CDR2 SNEGSKA come from the germline V gene (reference sequence). The CDR3 totals 16 residues. The V gene lost 5 bases and the J gene lost 0 bases, with 18 bases spanning the gap.

Comment on this clone: Read coverage stops 3 residues before the CDR3 terminus; the germline J gene supplies the remainder. The chain couples TRBV7-7 to TRBJ2-3; 7 bases fit TRBD1. Germline V gene data show CDR1 as SSHAT and CDR2 as FNYEAQ (reference sequence). V dropped 4 bases and J dropped 5; count of bases not matched to a gene: 6. The CDR3 totals 14 residues. CDR3 DNA, as far as it was read: TGTGCCAGCAGCTCGAGAACAGGGGAAGATACG. Amino acid sequence: CASSSRTGEDT. The entire CDR3 sequence reads CASSSRTGEDTQYF.

Details on this clone: The sequence runs out 3 residues before the end of the CDR3; the remainder is reconstructed from the germline J gene. The chain employs TRBV7-6 and TRBJ2-1, with D possibly being TRBD2 (6 bases). This CDR3 has 18 amino acids. Trimming removed 2 bases from V and 1 base from J, with 18 bases in between. The germline V gene encodes CDR1 SGHVS and CDR2 FNYEAQ. The CDR3 DNA, read in part, is TGTGCCAGCAGCTTAAGGATAGCGGCCAAGACTTCCTACAATGAG. This encodes CASSLRIAAKTSYNE. The full CDR3 reads CASSLRIAAKTSYNEQFF.

As concerns this clone: The CDR3 is cut off 3 residues early in the read; its end comes from the germline J gene. V usage is TRBV20-1 and J usage is TRBJ2-7; 12 bases are shared with TRBD2. Germline-derived CDR1 and CDR2 are DFQATT and SNEGSKA (reference sequence). J gave up 0 bases and V 2 bases, and 8 bases lay outside the gene matches. The CDR3 runs 17 residues. CDR3 DNA (partial): TGCAGTGCTAGACCCTCGGGACTAGCGGGCCTCTCCTACGAG. The encoded protein is CSARPSGLAGLSYE. In full, the CDR3 is CSARPSGLAGLSYEQYF.

Remarks on this clone: The CDR3 end is not reached by the read, which stops 3 residues before it; the germline J gene fills it in. This sequence joins TRBV7-2 and TRBJ1-5; D unresolved. This CDR3 region has 15 residues. Germline assignment: CDR1 SGHTA and CDR2 FQGNSA. The ends were cut back, 1 base at V and 0 bases at J, with 7 bases in the middle. The CDR3 bases that were read are TGTGCCAGCAGCTTAGTTACAGATAGCAATCAGCCC. Protein: CASSLVTDSNQP. The entire CDR3 protein is CASSLVTDSNQPQHF. The full variable domain, with the rest looked up from reference TRBV7-2 and TRBJ1-5, is GAGVSQSPSNKVTEKGKDVELRCDPISGHTALYWYRQSLGQGLEFLIYFQGNSAPDKSGLPSDRFSAERTGGSVSTLTIQRTQQEDSAVYLCASSLVTDSNQPQHFGDGTRLSIL.